This is a list of T cell receptor beta chains from one sample in a study of CD8 T cells in Susac syndrome. TCRdb reprocessed the immunoSEQ multiplex PCR reads via MiXCR and lists one record per CDR3 protein. The table lists 100,000 to 150,000 distinct CDR3 sequences, 90% to 95% of them singletons, with more than 0.095% in the top ten. Sequenced material: CD4+ T cells from PBMCs. The source is a human donor in good health. The CDR3 runs from the conserved cysteine through the conserved F or W. D genes are given only for firm matches. Where a row states a size, it is once, few, many or the class of an expanded clone; other rows omit it.

D	V	size	J	CDR3	DNA
TRBD1	TRBV2	.	TRBJ2-2	CASSVEQGAAGELFF	TGTGCCAGCAGTGTCGAACAGGGGGCCGCCGGGGAGCTGTTTTTT
TRBD2	TRBV9	.	TRBJ2-2	CASSVGTSGTGELFF	TGTGCCAGCAGCGTAGGCACTAGCGGGACCGGGGAGCTGTTTTTT
.	TRBV29-1	.	TRBJ2-3	CSVEFSGAMGDTQYF	TGCAGCGTTGAATTTTCTGGGGCGATGGGGGATACGCAGTATTTT
TRBD1	TRBV5-1	.	TRBJ2-1	CASSYRTGGYNEQFF	TGCGCCAGCAGCTACAGGACAGGGGGATACAATGAGCAGTTCTTC
.	TRBV29-1	.	TRBJ1-1	CSATPSTFTTRNTEAFF	TGCAGCGCCACCCCATCCACGTTCACTACCCGGAACACTGAAGCTTTCTTT
.	TRBV5-6	.	TRBJ2-5	CASSSVWETQYF	TGTGCCAGCAGCTCAGTGTGGGAGACCCAGTACTTC
.	TRBV21-1	.	TRBJ1-1	CASSYNRGLNTEAFF	TGTGCCAGCAGCTACAACAGGGGGCTGAACACTGAAGCTTTCTTT
.	TRBV4-1	.	TRBJ1-2	CASSQAASYYGYTF	TGCGCCAGCAGCCAAGCCGCCAGTTACTATGGCTACACCTTC
.	TRBV3-1	few	TRBJ2-5	CASSQAGLETQYF	TGTGCCAGCAGCCAAGCGGGTTTGGAGACCCAGTACTTC
.	TRBV29-1	once	TRBJ1-4	CSVLGEKLFF	TGCAGCGTGTTGGGGGAAAAACTGTTTTTT
TRBD2	TRBV30	.	TRBJ2-5	CAWCGTSGPQYF	TGTGCCTGGTGCGGGACTAGCGGGCCCCAGTACTTC
.	TRBV2	.	TRBJ2-3	CASSGSETDTQYF	TGTGCCAGCAGTGGGAGCGAGACAGATACGCAGTATTTT
.	TRBV27	.	TRBJ2-2	CASSPDWARELFF	TGTGCCAGCAGTCCAGACTGGGCCCGGGAGCTGTTTTTT
TRBD2	TRBV28	.	TRBJ2-7	CASSLAGGGYSYEQYF	TGTGCCAGCAGTCTCGCGGGAGGGGGGTACTCCTACGAGCAGTACTTC
TRBD2	TRBV13	.	TRBJ2-3	CASSPVSGIPSTDTQYF	TGTGCCAGCAGCCCCGTTAGCGGGATCCCTAGCACAGATACGCAGTATTTT
TRBD2	TRBV2	.	TRBJ2-5	CASSEALGASGKGTQYF	TGTGCCAGCAGTGAAGCGCTTGGGGCTAGCGGGAAGGGGACCCAGTACTTC
.	TRBV5-8	.	TRBJ2-7	CASKDRNTYEQYF	TGTGCCAGCAAAGACCGCAATACCTACGAGCAGTACTTC
.	TRBV15	.	TRBJ2-3	CATSRDQNTQYF	TGTGCCACCAGCAGAGATCAAAATACGCAGTATTTT
.	TRBV7-9	once	TRBJ2-3	CASRNPPPGDTQYF	TGTGCCAGCAGAAACCCTCCCCCAGGGGATACGCAGTATTTT
.	TRBV3-1	.	TRBJ1-5	CASSPGSGGQPQHF	TGTGCCAGCAGCCCAGGCTCGGGGGGCCAGCCCCAGCATTTT
.	TRBV7-2	.	TRBJ2-1	CASSPPVGGARLDEQFF	TGTGCCAGCAGCCCTCCCGTGGGGGGGGCGCGTTTGGATGAGCAGTTCTTC
TRBD2	TRBV2	.	TRBJ2-6	CAGRASGANVLTF	TGTGCCGGGAGGGCTTCCGGGGCCAACGTCCTGACTTTC
.	TRBV7-2	.	TRBJ1-2	CASSLAGAVRGYTF	TGTGCCAGCAGCTTAGCGGGGGCGGTCCGGGGCTACACCTTC
.	TRBV20-1	.	TRBJ2-7	CSARDLRGDSATTYEQYF	TGCAGTGCTAGAGATCTCAGAGGGGATTCTGCAACCACCTACGAGCAGTACTTC
.	TRBV28	.	TRBJ2-7	CASSPPLGGGHYEQYF	TGTGCCAGCAGTCCCCCTCTTGGCGGGGGACACTACGAGCAGTACTTC
TRBD2	TRBV6-1	once	TRBJ2-1	CASRPFLAGGGNEQFF	TGTGCCAGCAGACCATTTCTGGCGGGAGGCGGCAATGAGCAGTTCTTC
.	TRBV5-4	.	TRBJ1-2	CASSLKDGPGYTF	TGTGCCAGCAGTCTGAAGGACGGCCCTGGCTACACCTTC
TRBD1	TRBV12-3/TRBV12-4	.	TRBJ2-7	CASTRGIRASDEQYF	TGTGCCAGCACCAGGGGGATTAGGGCTTCCGACGAGCAGTACTTC
.	TRBV19	.	TRBJ1-1	CASQGYTEAFF	TGTGCCAGCCAGGGGTACACTGAAGCTTTCTTT
.	TRBV29-1	.	TRBJ2-1	CSVSTDRHSYNEQFF	TGCAGCGTTTCAACCGACAGGCACTCCTACAATGAGCAGTTCTTC
.	TRBV19	.	TRBJ2-4	CASSTLAQGLANIQYF	TGTGCCAGTAGTACTCTTGCACAGGGGCTAGCGAACATTCAGTACTTC
.	TRBV28	.	TRBJ1-4	CASSLDKSATNEKLFF	TGTGCCAGCAGTTTGGACAAGAGCGCAACTAATGAAAAACTGTTTTTT
TRBD1	TRBV30	.	TRBJ1-1	CAWTGGVLDTEAFF	TGTGCCTGGACAGGGGGTGTCCTGGACACTGAAGCTTTCTTT
.	TRBV5-1	once	TRBJ1-4	CASSLAGDSNEKLFF	TGCGCCAGCAGCTTGGCCGGGGACTCTAATGAAAAACTGTTTTTT
.	TRBV19	.	TRBJ2-5	CASSALGAQYF	TGTGCCAGTAGTGCCCTAGGGGCCCAGTACTTC
.	TRBV5-8	.	TRBJ2-3	CASSSGLSTDTQYF	TGTGCCAGCAGCTCGGGACTTAGCACAGATACGCAGTATTTT
.	TRBV29-1	few	TRBJ2-4	CSVGQNDIQYF	TGCAGCGTCGGACAGAACGACATTCAGTACTTC
TRBD1	TRBV27	.	TRBJ1-2	CASSGDRGQGGYTF	TGTGCCAGCAGTGGGGACAGGGGGCAGGGTGGCTACACCTTC
.	TRBV20-1	.	TRBJ2-4	CSRWAPPAKNIQYF	TGCAGCCGATGGGCGCCGCCAGCCAAAAACATTCAGTACTTC
TRBD2	TRBV29-1	.	TRBJ2-3	CSVAVGLATDTQYF	TGCAGCGTTGCCGTGGGACTAGCGACAGATACGCAGTATTTT
.	TRBV7-9	.	TRBJ2-6	CASSSIQTGANVLTF	TGTGCCAGCAGCTCCATTCAAACTGGGGCCAACGTCCTGACTTTC
.	TRBV5-1	once	TRBJ2-7	CASTFTGSPEQYF	TGCGCCAGCACCTTCACGGGATCTCCCGAGCAGTACTTC
.	TRBV19	.	TRBJ2-7	CASSPGPHTYEQYF	TGTGCCAGTAGTCCCGGGCCTCACACCTACGAGCAGTACTTC
.	TRBV28	.	TRBJ2-2	CASSFPPGELFF	TGTGCCAGCAGTTTTCCACCCGGGGAGCTGTTTTTT